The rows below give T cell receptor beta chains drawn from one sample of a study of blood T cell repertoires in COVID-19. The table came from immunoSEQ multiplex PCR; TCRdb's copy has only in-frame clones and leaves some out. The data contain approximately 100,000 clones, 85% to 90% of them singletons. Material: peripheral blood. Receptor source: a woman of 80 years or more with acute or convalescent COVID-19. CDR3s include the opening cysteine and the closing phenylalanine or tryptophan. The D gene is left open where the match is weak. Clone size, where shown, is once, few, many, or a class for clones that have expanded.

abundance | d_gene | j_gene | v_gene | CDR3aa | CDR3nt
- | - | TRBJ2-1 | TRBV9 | CASSRTGTSTYNEQFF | TGTGCCAGCAGCCGTACCGGAACTAGCACCTACAATGAGCAGTTCTTC
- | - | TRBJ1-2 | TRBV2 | CASSWGRVNYGYTF | TGTGCCAGCAGTTGGGGCAGGGTAAACTATGGCTACACCTTC
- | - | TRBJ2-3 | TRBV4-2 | CASSQGGGEADTQYF | TGTGCCAGCAGCCAAGGGGGCGGGGAGGCAGATACGCAGTATTTT
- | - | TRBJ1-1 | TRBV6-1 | CASSGSSGAIRNTEAFF | TGTGCCAGCAGTGGGTCCTCAGGCGCTATCAGGAACACTGAAGCTTTCTTT
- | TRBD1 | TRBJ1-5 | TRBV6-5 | CASREGQYSNQPQHF | TGTGCCAGCAGGGAGGGACAGTATAGCAATCAGCCCCAGCATTTT
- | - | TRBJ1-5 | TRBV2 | CASREGLFFSNQPQHF | TGTGCCAGCAGAGAGGGACTTTTTTTTAGCAATCAGCCCCAGCATTTT
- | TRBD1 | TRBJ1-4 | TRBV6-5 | CASSSGQVNEKLFF | TGTGCCAGCTCTTCGGGACAGGTTAATGAAAAACTGTTTTTT
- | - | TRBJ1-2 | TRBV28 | CASRPSASGGYTF | TGTGCCAGCAGGCCTAGCGCCTCAGGGGGCTACACCTTC
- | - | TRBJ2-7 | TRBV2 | CASSETIGGEQYF | TGTGCCAGCAGTGAAACAATTGGTGGCGAGCAGTACTTC
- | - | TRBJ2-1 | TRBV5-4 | CASSLGSRVNEQFF | TGTGCCAGCAGCTTGGGTAGCAGAGTAAATGAGCAGTTCTTC
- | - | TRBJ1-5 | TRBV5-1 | CASSLGGANQPQHF | TGCGCCAGCAGCTTGGGGGGAGCTAATCAGCCCCAGCATTTT
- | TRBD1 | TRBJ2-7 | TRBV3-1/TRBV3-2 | CASSQERTGGVNEQYF | TGTGCCAGCAGCCAGGAGCGGACAGGGGGCGTTAACGAGCAGTACTTC
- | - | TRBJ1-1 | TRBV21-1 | CASSNRGTGGDITEAFF | TGTGCCAGCAGCAACAGAGGGACAGGGGGCGATATCACTGAAGCTTTCTTT
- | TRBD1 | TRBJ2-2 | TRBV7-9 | CASSSPGGRSNTGELFF | TGTGCCAGCAGCTCCCCAGGGGGAAGGTCGAACACCGGGGAGCTGTTTTTT
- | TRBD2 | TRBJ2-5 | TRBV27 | CASTPLASGEGTQYF | TGTGCCAGCACCCCTTTGGCTAGCGGGGAGGGGACCCAGTACTTC
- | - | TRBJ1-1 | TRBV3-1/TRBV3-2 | CASSQDQGNTEAFF | TGTGCCAGCAGCCAAGATCAGGGGAACACTGAAGCTTTCTTT
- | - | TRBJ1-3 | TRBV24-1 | CATSEPGTGNTIYF | TGTGCCACCAGTGAACCCGGGACAGGAAACACCATATATTTT
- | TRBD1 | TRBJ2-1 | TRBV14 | CASSPGQFHEQFF | TGTGCCAGCAGTCCGGGACAGTTCCATGAGCAGTTCTTC
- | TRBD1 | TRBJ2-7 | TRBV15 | CATSRDRDRGFTYEQYF | TGTGCCACCAGCAGAGATAGGGACAGGGGGTTTACCTACGAGCAGTACTTC
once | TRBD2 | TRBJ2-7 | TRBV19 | CASSMGRGYEQYF | TGTGCCAGTAGTATGGGGCGGGGGTACGAGCAGTACTTC
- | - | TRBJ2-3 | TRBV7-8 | CASSLPSLHTKETSTDTQYF | TGTGCCAGCAGCTTACCATCTTTGCACACGAAGGAGACTAGCACAGATACGCAGTATTTT
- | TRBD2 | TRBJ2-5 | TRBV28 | CASSLSGAGEEIQYF | TGTGCCAGCAGTTTATCTGGCGCGGGGGAAGAGATCCAGTACTTC
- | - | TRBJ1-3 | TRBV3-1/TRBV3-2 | CASSQAGGSGNTIYF | TGTGCCAGCAGCCAAGCCGGAGGATCTGGAAACACCATATATTTT
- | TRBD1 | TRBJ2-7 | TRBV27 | CASRTTGTGSYEQYF | TGTGCCAGCAGGACGACCGGGACAGGATCCTACGAGCAGTACTTC
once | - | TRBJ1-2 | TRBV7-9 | CASSFGQGYGYTF | TGTGCCAGCAGCTTCGGTCAGGGGTATGGCTACACCTTC
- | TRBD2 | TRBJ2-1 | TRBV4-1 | CASSRGGAFNEQFF | TGCGCCAGCAGCCGCGGGGGGGCTTTCAATGAGCAGTTCTTC
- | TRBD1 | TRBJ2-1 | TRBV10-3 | CAISEGQGTLNEQFF | TGTGCCATCAGTGAGGGACAGGGGACCCTCAATGAGCAGTTCTTC
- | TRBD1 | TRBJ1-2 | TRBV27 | CASANRADRGSEIYGYTF | TGTGCCAGCGCAAACCGGGCTGACAGGGGCTCTGAAATCTATGGCTACACCTTC
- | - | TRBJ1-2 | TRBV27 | CASSWQGRSDGYTF | TGTGCCAGCAGTTGGCAGGGGCGCTCCGATGGCTACACCTTC
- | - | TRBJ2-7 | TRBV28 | CASSFGNIAYEQYF | TGTGCCAGCAGTTTCGGGAATATAGCCTACGAGCAGTACTTC
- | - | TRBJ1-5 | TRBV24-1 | CATSDGVHRANNQPQHF | TGTGCCACCAGTGACGGCGTACACAGGGCCAACAATCAGCCCCAGCATTTT
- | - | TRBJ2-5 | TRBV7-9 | CASSLVGGQETQYF | TGTGCCAGCAGCTTAGTGGGGGGCCAAGAGACCCAGTACTTC
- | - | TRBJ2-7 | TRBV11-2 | CASSFARPSYEQYF | TGTGCCAGCAGCTTTGCTAGACCCTCCTACGAGCAGTACTTC
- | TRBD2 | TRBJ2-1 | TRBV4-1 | CASSPTSGGVLEQFF | TGCGCCAGCAGCCCAACTAGCGGGGGGGTGTTGGAGCAGTTCTTC
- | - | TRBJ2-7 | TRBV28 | CASRWGAYEQYF | TGTGCCAGCAGATGGGGGGCCTACGAGCAGTACTTC
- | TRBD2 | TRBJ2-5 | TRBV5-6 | CASSFGLAGGPFQETQYF | TGTGCCAGCAGCTTTGGACTAGCGGGGGGGCCATTCCAAGAGACCCAGTACTTC
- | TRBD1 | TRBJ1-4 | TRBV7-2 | CASSLGQGANEKLFF | TGTGCCAGCAGCTTAGGACAGGGGGCAAATGAAAAACTGTTTTTT
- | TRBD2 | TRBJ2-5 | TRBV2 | CASSEGLAGGETQYF | TGTGCCAGCAGTGAAGGGCTAGCGGGGGGTGAGACCCAGTACTTC
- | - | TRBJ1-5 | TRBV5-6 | CASSHFDYRDSNQPQHF | TGTGCCAGCAGCCATTTCGATTACAGGGATAGCAATCAGCCCCAGCATTTT
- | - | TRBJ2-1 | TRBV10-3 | CAISAQYNEQFF | TGTGCCATCAGTGCCCAGTACAATGAGCAGTTCTTC
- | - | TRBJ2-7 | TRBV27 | CASSSAFFGWESYEQYF | TGTGCCAGCAGTTCCGCGTTTTTTGGCTGGGAGTCCTACGAGCAGTACTTC